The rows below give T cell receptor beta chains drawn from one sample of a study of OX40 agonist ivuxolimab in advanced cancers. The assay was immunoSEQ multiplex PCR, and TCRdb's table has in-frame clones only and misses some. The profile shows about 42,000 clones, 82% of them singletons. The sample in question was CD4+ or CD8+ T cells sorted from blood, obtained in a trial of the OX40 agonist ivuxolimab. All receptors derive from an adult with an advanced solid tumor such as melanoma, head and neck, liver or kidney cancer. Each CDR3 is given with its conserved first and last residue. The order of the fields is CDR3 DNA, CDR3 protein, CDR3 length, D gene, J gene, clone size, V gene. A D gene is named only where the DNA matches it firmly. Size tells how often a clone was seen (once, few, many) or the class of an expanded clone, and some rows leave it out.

cdr3_nt: TGTGCCAGTACCACTCAGGTCATCACTGAAGCTTTCTTT
cdr3_aa: CASTTQVITEAFF
cdr3_length: 13
d_call: .
j_call: TRBJ1-1
clone_size: .
v_call: TRBV19

cdr3_nt: TGTGCCAGCAGTGAATCCCCCCCAAACATTCAGTACTTC
cdr3_aa: CASSESPPNIQYF
cdr3_length: 13
d_call: .
j_call: TRBJ2-4
clone_size: .
v_call: TRBV25-1

cdr3_nt: TGCAGCGTTGGAGACTACCATGAGCAGTTCTTC
cdr3_aa: CSVGDYHEQFF
cdr3_length: 11
d_call: .
j_call: TRBJ2-1
clone_size: .
v_call: TRBV29-1

cdr3_nt: TGTGCCAGCAGCCCCCGGGACAGGAACTACAATGAGCAGTTCTTC
cdr3_aa: CASSPRDRNYNEQFF
cdr3_length: 15
d_call: TRBD1
j_call: TRBJ2-1
clone_size: .
v_call: TRBV7-9

cdr3_nt: TGTGCCAGCAGCACAGAGGGTACAGGGGGCGGAAACACCATATATTTT
cdr3_aa: CASSTEGTGGGNTIYF
cdr3_length: 16
d_call: TRBD1
j_call: TRBJ1-3
clone_size: .
v_call: TRBV7-2

cdr3_nt: TGTGCCAGTAGTATAGCATGGGATCGCGAGCAGTACTTC
cdr3_aa: CASSIAWDREQYF
cdr3_length: 13
d_call: .
j_call: TRBJ2-7
clone_size: .
v_call: TRBV19

cdr3_nt: TGTGCCAGCTCACCACGAATAGCGGGGGGCCCCCAAGAGACCCAGTACTTC
cdr3_aa: CASSPRIAGGPQETQYF
cdr3_length: 17
d_call: TRBD2
j_call: TRBJ2-5
clone_size: .
v_call: TRBV18

cdr3_nt: TGTGCCAGCAGCGTACCCGAAGGAGCGGGCCCGCTCACTGAGCAGTTCTTC
cdr3_aa: CASSVPEGAGPLTEQFF
cdr3_length: 17
d_call: .
j_call: TRBJ2-1
clone_size: few
v_call: TRBV9

cdr3_nt: TGTGCCAGCAGCGCCCCGGACGGCCAAGAGACCCAGTACTTC
cdr3_aa: CASSAPDGQETQYF
cdr3_length: 14
d_call: .
j_call: TRBJ2-5
clone_size: .
v_call: TRBV9

cdr3_nt: TGTGCCAGCAGTTACTCTTTCCTAGCGGGCACAGATACGCAGTATTTT
cdr3_aa: CASSYSFLAGTDTQYF
cdr3_length: 16
d_call: TRBD2
j_call: TRBJ2-3
clone_size: .
v_call: TRBV6-5

cdr3_nt: TGTGCCAGCAGCCCTATGGGGGGGCGGTACGAGCAGTACTTC
cdr3_aa: CASSPMGGRYEQYF
cdr3_length: 14
d_call: .
j_call: TRBJ2-7
clone_size: .
v_call: TRBV14

cdr3_nt: TGTGCCAGCAGCTTTAAGGGACAGCTACATGGCTACACCTTC
cdr3_aa: CASSFKGQLHGYTF
cdr3_length: 14
d_call: TRBD1
j_call: TRBJ1-2
clone_size: .
v_call: TRBV11-1

cdr3_nt: TGTGCCAGCAGCCCAACTTTGCCCCCCGATACGCAGTATTTT
cdr3_aa: CASSPTLPPDTQYF
cdr3_length: 14
d_call: .
j_call: TRBJ2-3
clone_size: .
v_call: TRBV7-2

cdr3_nt: TGTGCCAGCAGCGGAGGGGACGGCAACTATGGCTACACCTTC
cdr3_aa: CASSGGDGNYGYTF
cdr3_length: 14
d_call: .
j_call: TRBJ1-2
clone_size: .
v_call: TRBV2

cdr3_nt: TGTGCCAGCAGCTTATCCAGAGAGAACACTGAAGCTTTCTTT
cdr3_aa: CASSLSRENTEAFF
cdr3_length: 14
d_call: .
j_call: TRBJ1-1
clone_size: few
v_call: TRBV7-3

cdr3_nt: TGCACCAGCAGCCAAGAACCTCAGTTCGGGGGGTCCTACCAAGAGACCCAGTACTTC
cdr3_aa: CTSSQEPQFGGSYQETQYF
cdr3_length: 19
d_call: .
j_call: TRBJ2-5
clone_size: .
v_call: TRBV1

cdr3_nt: TGCGCCAGCAGCCTAAATTACAGGGGCGGGGGCACTGAAGCTTTCTTT
cdr3_aa: CASSLNYRGGGTEAFF
cdr3_length: 16
d_call: TRBD1
j_call: TRBJ1-1
clone_size: few
v_call: TRBV5-1

cdr3_nt: TGTGCCAGCAGTTACCAGCGGGGCTACAATGAGCAGTTCTTC
cdr3_aa: CASSYQRGYNEQFF
cdr3_length: 14
d_call: TRBD2
j_call: TRBJ2-1
clone_size: once
v_call: TRBV27

cdr3_nt: TGTGCCAGCAGCTGGTGGGACAGGGGTCAGAATCAGCCCCAGCATTTT
cdr3_aa: CASSWWDRGQNQPQHF
cdr3_length: 16
d_call: TRBD1
j_call: TRBJ1-5
clone_size: .
v_call: TRBV7-2

cdr3_nt: TGTGCCAGCAGCTTAACCGTGAGCTCCTACAATGAGCAGTTCTTC
cdr3_aa: CASSLTVSSYNEQFF
cdr3_length: 15
d_call: .
j_call: TRBJ2-1
clone_size: .
v_call: TRBV5-4

cdr3_nt: TGTGCCAGCAGTTACTCTAGGGGGAATTCACCCCTCCACTTT
cdr3_aa: CASSYSRGNSPLHF
cdr3_length: 14
d_call: .
j_call: TRBJ1-6
clone_size: .
v_call: TRBV6-5

cdr3_nt: TGCAGCGGAAAGGGGGGGGGCTACGAGCAGTACTTC
cdr3_aa: CSGKGGGYEQYF
cdr3_length: 12
d_call: .
j_call: TRBJ2-7
clone_size: .
v_call: TRBV29-1

cdr3_nt: TGTGCCATCAGTGAACGAGGGGGCGTTGGCTATGGCTACACCTTC
cdr3_aa: CAISERGGVGYGYTF
cdr3_length: 15
d_call: TRBD1
j_call: TRBJ1-2
clone_size: .
v_call: TRBV10-3

cdr3_nt: TGTGCCAGCAGCTTAGTAGGGGGCGCGGACACTGAAGCTTTCTTT
cdr3_aa: CASSLVGGADTEAFF
cdr3_length: 15
d_call: TRBD1
j_call: TRBJ1-1
clone_size: once
v_call: TRBV7-6

cdr3_nt: TGTGCCAGCGGATCACGGGGGTTCACAGATACGCAGTATTTT
cdr3_aa: CASGSRGFTDTQYF
cdr3_length: 14
d_call: .
j_call: TRBJ2-3
clone_size: .
v_call: TRBV6-6

cdr3_nt: TGTGCCAGCAGCACACCCTCGCGATCCCGCACAGATACGCAGTATTTT
cdr3_aa: CASSTPSRSRTDTQYF
cdr3_length: 16
d_call: .
j_call: TRBJ2-3
clone_size: .
v_call: TRBV27

cdr3_nt: TGCAGTGCTTGGGACCAAAGGGGGCAGTACTTC
cdr3_aa: CSAWDQRGQYF
cdr3_length: 11
d_call: .
j_call: TRBJ2-7
clone_size: .
v_call: TRBV20-1

cdr3_nt: TGTGCCAGCCTGGGACAAATCGGCGGGCCCCAGCATTTT
cdr3_aa: CASLGQIGGPQHF
cdr3_length: 13
d_call: .
j_call: TRBJ1-5
clone_size: .
v_call: TRBV6-1

cdr3_nt: TGTGCCATCGGAGGTGTGGACAGGGGACCCTACGAGCAGTACTTC
cdr3_aa: CAIGGVDRGPYEQYF
cdr3_length: 15
d_call: TRBD1
j_call: TRBJ2-7
clone_size: .
v_call: TRBV10-3

cdr3_nt: TGTGCCAGCAGTAAGGGTCAGGGTTCCTCCTACGAGCAGTACTTC
cdr3_aa: CASSKGQGSSYEQYF
cdr3_length: 15
d_call: .
j_call: TRBJ2-7
clone_size: .
v_call: TRBV6-1

cdr3_nt: TGCGCCAGCAGCTTTAGCGGGAACACCGGGGAGCTGTTTTTT
cdr3_aa: CASSFSGNTGELFF
cdr3_length: 14
d_call: .
j_call: TRBJ2-2
clone_size: .
v_call: TRBV5-1

cdr3_nt: TGTGCCAGCTCACCACAGGGGGACTATGGCTACACCTTC
cdr3_aa: CASSPQGDYGYTF
cdr3_length: 13
d_call: .
j_call: TRBJ1-2
clone_size: .
v_call: TRBV18

cdr3_nt: TGTGCCAGCAGCTTCGATGAAAAACTGTTTTTT
cdr3_aa: CASSFDEKLFF
cdr3_length: 11
d_call: .
j_call: TRBJ1-4
clone_size: few
v_call: TRBV7-9

cdr3_nt: TGCGCCAGCAGCGTCCAATCTGAGCAGTACTTC
cdr3_aa: CASSVQSEQYF
cdr3_length: 11
d_call: .
j_call: TRBJ2-7
clone_size: .
v_call: TRBV5-1

cdr3_nt: TGTGCCAGCAGTGAAATTATGAGGGGGACTACCTACAATGAGCAGTTCTTC
cdr3_aa: CASSEIMRGTTYNEQFF
cdr3_length: 17
d_call: .
j_call: TRBJ2-1
clone_size: few
v_call: TRBV2

cdr3_nt: TGTGCCAGCAGCTTGGTTAGGGCTGGGGCCAACGTCCTGACTTTC
cdr3_aa: CASSLVRAGANVLTF
cdr3_length: 15
d_call: .
j_call: TRBJ2-6
clone_size: .
v_call: TRBV5-8

cdr3_nt: TGTGCCAGCAGCTTGGTGGGATCAGGGTCAGATACGCAGTATTTT
cdr3_aa: CASSLVGSGSDTQYF
cdr3_length: 15
d_call: .
j_call: TRBJ2-3
clone_size: .
v_call: TRBV5-8

cdr3_nt: TGTGCCATCAGTGAGTCGGGGGCAGGGAAGGCCGGGGAGCTGTTTTTT
cdr3_aa: CAISESGAGKAGELFF
cdr3_length: 16
d_call: .
j_call: TRBJ2-2
clone_size: .
v_call: TRBV10-3

cdr3_nt: TGTGCCAGTAGTATATCGTTATGGGGGACTAGCGGGAACACCGGGGAGCTGTTTTTT
cdr3_aa: CASSISLWGTSGNTGELFF
cdr3_length: 19
d_call: TRBD2
j_call: TRBJ2-2
clone_size: .
v_call: TRBV19